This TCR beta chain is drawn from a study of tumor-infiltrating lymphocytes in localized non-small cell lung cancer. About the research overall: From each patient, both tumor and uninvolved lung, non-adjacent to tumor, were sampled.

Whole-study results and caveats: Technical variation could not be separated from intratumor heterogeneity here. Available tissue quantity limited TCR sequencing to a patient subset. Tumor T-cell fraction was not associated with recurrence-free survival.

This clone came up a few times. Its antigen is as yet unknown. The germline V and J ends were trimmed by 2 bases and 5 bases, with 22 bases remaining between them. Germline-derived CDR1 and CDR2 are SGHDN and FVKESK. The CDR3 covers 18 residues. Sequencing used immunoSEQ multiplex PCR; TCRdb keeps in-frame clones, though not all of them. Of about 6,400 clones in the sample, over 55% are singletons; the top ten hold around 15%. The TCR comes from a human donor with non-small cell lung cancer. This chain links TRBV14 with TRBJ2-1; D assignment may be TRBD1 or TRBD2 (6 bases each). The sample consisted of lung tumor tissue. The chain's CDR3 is CASSQTVGWGARDNEQFF. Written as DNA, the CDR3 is TGTGCCAGCAGCCAAACGGTGGGGTGGGGGGCGCGAGACAATGAGCAGTTCTTC. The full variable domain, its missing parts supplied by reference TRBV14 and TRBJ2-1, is EAGVTQFPSHSVIEKGQTVTLRCDPISGHDNLYWYRRVMGKEIKFLLHFVKESKQDESGMPNNRFLAERTGGTYSTLKVQPAELEDSGVYFCASSQTVGWGARDNEQFFGPGTRLTVL.